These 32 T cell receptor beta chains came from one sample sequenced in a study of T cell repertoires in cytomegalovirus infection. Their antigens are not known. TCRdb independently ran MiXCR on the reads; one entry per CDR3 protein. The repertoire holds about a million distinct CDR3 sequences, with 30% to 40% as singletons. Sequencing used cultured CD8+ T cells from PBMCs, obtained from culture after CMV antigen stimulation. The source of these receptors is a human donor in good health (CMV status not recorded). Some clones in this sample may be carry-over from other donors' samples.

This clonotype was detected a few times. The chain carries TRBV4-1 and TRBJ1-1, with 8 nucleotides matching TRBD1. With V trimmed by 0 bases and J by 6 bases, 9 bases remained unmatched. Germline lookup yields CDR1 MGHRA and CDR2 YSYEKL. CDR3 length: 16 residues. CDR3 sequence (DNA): TGCGCCAGCAGCCAAGAGGTCCGACAGGGGTTCGCTGAAGCTTTCTTT. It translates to CASSQEVRQGFAEAFF.

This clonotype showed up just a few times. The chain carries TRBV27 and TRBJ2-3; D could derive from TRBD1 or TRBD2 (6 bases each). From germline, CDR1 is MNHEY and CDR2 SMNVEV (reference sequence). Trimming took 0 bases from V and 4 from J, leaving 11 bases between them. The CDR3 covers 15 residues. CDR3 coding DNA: TGTGCCAGCAGTTTATCGGAGGGGGGAGCAGATACGCAGTATTTT. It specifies CASSLSEGGADTQYF.

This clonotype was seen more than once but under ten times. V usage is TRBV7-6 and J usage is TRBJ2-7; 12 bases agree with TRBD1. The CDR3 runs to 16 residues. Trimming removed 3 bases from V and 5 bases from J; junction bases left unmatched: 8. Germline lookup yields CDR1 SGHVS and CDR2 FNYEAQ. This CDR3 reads CASSFGTGGSVNEQYF. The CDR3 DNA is TGTGCCAGCAGCTTCGGGACAGGGGGCTCGGTGAACGAGCAGTACTTC.

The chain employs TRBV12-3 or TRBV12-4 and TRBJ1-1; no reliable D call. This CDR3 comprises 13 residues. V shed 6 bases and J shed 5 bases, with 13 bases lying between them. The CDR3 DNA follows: TGTGCCAGCAGCCTTTCCGTGTGGACTGAAGCTTTCTTT. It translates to CASSLSVWTEAFF.

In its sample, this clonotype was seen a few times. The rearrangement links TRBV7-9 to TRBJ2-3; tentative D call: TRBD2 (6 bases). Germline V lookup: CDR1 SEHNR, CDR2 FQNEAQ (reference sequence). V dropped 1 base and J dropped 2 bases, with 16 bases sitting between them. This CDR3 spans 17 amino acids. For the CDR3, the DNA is TGTGCCAGCAGCTTAGAGCCGGGGGTGATGCTCACAGATACGCAGTATTTT. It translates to CASSLEPGVMLTDTQYF.

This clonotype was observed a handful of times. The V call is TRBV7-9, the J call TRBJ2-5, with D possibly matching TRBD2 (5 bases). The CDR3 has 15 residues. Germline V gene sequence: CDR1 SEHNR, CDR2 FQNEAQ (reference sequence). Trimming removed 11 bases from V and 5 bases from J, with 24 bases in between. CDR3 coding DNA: TGTGCCTCATTCCGGGGTGACCAGGTCGGGGAGACCCAGTACTTC. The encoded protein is CASFRGDQVGETQYF.

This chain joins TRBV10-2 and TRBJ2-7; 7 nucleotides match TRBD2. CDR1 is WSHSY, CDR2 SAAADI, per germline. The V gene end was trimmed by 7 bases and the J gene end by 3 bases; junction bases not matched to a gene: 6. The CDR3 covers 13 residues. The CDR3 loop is CASKTRGSYEQYF. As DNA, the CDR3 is TGCGCCAGCAAAACGCGGGGGAGCTACGAGCAGTACTTC.

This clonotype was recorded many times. The DNA of the CDR3 is TGTGCCAGCAGCAAAAGGACAGGATCACTTTATGGCTACACCTTC. Encoded protein: CASSKRTGSLYGYTF. This chain joins TRBV7-8 and TRBJ1-2; 7 positions match TRBD1. J was trimmed by 5 bases and V by 5 bases; bases with no gene match: 11. The CDR3 runs to 15 residues. Germline CDR1 is SGHVS and CDR2 is FQNEAQ.

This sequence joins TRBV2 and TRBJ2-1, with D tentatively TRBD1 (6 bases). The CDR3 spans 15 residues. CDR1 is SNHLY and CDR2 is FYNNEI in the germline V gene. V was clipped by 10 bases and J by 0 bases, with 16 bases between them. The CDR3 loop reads CATGRTALSYNEQFF. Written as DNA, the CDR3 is TGTGCCACCGGTAGGACAGCACTCTCCTACAATGAGCAGTTCTTC.

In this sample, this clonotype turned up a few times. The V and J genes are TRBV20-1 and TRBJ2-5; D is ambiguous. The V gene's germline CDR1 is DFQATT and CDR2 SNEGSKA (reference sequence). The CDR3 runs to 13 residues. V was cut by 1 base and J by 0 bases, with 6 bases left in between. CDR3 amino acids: CSARAANQETQYF. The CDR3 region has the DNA TGCAGTGCTAGAGCGGCTAACCAAGAGACCCAGTACTTC.

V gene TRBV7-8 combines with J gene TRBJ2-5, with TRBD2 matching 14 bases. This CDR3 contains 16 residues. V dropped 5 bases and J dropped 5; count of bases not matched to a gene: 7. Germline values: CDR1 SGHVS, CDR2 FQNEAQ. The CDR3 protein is CASSPGTSGGGETQYF. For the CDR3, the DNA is TGTGCCAGCAGCCCTGGGACTAGCGGGGGAGGGGAGACCCAGTACTTC.

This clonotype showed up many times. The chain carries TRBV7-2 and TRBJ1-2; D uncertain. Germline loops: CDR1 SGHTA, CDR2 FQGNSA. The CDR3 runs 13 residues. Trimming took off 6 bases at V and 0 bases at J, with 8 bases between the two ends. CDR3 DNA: TGTGCCAGCAGTATGGTAGCTAACTATGGCTACACCTTC. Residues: CASSMVANYGYTF.

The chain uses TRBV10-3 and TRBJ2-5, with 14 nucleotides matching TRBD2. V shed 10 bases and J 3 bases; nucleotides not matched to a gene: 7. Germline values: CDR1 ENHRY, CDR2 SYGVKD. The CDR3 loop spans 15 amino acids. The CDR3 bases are TGTGCCAGTAGTTGGGGACTAGCGGGGGAAGAGACCCAGTACTTC. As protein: CASSWGLAGEETQYF.

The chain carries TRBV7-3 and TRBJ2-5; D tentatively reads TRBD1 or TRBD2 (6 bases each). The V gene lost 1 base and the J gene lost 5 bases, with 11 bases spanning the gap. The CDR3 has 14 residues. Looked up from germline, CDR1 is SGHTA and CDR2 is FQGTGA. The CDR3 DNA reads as TGTGCCAGCAGCTTAAGGGGGGCGGCGGAGACCCAGTACTTC. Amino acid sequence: CASSLRGAAETQYF.

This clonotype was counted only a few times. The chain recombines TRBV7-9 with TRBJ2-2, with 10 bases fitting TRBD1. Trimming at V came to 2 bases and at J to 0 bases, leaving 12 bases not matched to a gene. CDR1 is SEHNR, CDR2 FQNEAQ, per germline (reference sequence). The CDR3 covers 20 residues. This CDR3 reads CASSLPGDRGQYTNTGELFF. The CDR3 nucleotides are TGTGCCAGCAGCTTACCGGGGGACAGGGGACAATATACGAACACCGGGGAGCTGTTTTTT.

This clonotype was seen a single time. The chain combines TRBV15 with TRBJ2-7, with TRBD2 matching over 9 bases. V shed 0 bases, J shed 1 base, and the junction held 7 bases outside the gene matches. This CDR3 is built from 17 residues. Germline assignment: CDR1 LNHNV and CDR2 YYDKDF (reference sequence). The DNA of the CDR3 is TGTGCCACCAGCAGAGAGAAAGCTAGCGGGGTTTCCTACGAGCAGTACGTC. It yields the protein CATSREKASGVSYEQYV.

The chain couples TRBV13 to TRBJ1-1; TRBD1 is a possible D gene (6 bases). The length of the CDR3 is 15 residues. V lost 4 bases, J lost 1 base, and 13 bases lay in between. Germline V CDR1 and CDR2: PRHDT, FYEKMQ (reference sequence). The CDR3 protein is CASSSLQGSNTEAFF. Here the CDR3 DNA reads TGTGCCAGCAGCTCACTACAGGGATCGAACACTGAAGCTTTCTTT. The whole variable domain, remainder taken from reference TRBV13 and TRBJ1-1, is AAGVIQSPRHLIKEKRETATLKCYPIPRHDTVYWYQQGPGQDPQFLISFYEKMQSDKGSIPDRFSAQQFSDYHSELNMSSLELGDSALYFCASSSLQGSNTEAFFGQGTRLTVV.

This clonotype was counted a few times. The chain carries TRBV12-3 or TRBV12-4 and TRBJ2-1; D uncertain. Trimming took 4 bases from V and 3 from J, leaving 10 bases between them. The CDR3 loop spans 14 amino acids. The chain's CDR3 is CASSSRVDYNEQFF. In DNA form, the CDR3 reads TGTGCCAGCAGTTCCCGGGTGGACTACAATGAGCAGTTCTTC.

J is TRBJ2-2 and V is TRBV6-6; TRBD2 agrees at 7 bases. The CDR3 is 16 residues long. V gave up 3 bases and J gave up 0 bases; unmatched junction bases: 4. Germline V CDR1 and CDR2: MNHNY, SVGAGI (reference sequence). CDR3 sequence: CASSYRSGANTGELFF. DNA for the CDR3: TGTGCCAGCAGTTATCGCAGCGGGGCGAACACCGGGGAGCTGTTTTTT.

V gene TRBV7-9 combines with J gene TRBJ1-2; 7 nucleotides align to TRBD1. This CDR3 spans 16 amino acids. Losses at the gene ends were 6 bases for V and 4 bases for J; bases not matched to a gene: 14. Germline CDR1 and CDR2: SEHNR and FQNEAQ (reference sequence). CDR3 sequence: CASSSPTGFTSYGYTF. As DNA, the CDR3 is TGTGCCAGCAGTAGTCCGACAGGGTTCACTAGCTATGGCTACACCTTC. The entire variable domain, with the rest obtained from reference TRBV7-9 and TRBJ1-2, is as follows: DTGVSQNPRHKITKRGQNVTFRCDPISEHNRLYWYRQTLGQGPEFLTYFQNEAQLEKSRLLSDRFSAERPKGSFSTLEIQRTEQGDSAMYLCASSSPTGFTSYGYTFGSGTRLTVV.

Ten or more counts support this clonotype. As DNA, the CDR3 is TGTGCCAGCAGCTTGTTACCGGGACTAGCGGGGGGAAGCACAGATACGCAGTATTTT. Its translation: CASSLLPGLAGGSTDTQYF. V usage is TRBV7-8 and J usage is TRBJ2-3; TRBD2 aligns across 15 bases. V lost 3 bases, J lost 0 bases, and 7 bases stayed unmatched. CDR3 size: 19 residues. The germline gives CDR1 SGHVS, CDR2 FQNEAQ.

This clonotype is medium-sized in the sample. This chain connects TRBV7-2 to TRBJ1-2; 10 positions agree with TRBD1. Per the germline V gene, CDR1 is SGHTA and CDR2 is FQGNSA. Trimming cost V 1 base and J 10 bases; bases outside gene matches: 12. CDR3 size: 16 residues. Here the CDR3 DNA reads TGTGCCAGCAGCTTAGACGCTCTAAGGACAGGGGGTTACTACACCTTC. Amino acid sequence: CASSLDALRTGGYYTF.

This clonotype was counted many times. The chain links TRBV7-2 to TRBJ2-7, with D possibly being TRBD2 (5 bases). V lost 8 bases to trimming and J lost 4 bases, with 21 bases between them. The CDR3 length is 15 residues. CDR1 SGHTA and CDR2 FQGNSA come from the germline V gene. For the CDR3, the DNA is TGTGCCAGCGGTCTTAGAGTTGGAGGTAGATACGAGCAGTACTTC. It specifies CASGLRVGGRYEQYF.

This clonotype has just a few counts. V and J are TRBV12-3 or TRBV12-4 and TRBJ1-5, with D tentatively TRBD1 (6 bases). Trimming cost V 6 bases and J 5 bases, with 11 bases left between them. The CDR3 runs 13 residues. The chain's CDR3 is CASRGTFDQPQHF. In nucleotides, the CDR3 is TGTGCCAGCAGGGGGACATTTGATCAGCCCCAGCATTTT.

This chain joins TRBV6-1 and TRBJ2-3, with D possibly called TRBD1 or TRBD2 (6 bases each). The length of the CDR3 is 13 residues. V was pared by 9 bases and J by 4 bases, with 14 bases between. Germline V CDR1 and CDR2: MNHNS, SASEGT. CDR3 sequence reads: CASLRDTPDTQYF. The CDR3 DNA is TGTGCCAGTCTGCGGGACACTCCAGATACGCAGTATTTT.

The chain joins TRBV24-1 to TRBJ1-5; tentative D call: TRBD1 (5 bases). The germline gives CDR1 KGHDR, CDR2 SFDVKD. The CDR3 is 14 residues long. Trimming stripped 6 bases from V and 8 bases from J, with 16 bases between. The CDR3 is CATSSGAGMEPQHF. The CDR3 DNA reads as TGTGCCACCAGTTCTGGGGCAGGGATGGAGCCCCAGCATTTT.

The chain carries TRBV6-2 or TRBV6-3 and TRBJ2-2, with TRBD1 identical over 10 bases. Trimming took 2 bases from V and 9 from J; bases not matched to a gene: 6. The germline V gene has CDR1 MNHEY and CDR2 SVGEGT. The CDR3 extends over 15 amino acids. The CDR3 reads CASSYPPTGGRELFF. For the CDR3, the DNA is TGTGCCAGCAGTTACCCTCCGACAGGGGGCCGGGAGCTGTTTTTT.

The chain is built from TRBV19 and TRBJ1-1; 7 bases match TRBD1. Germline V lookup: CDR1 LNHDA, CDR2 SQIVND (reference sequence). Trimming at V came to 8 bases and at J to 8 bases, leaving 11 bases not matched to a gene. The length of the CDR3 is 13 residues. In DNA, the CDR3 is TGTGCCAGTCAGGGGGGGCAGGCCGAAGAAGCTTTCTTT. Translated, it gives CASQGGQAEEAFF. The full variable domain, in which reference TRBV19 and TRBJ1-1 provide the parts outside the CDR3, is DGGITQSPKYLFRKEGQNVTLSCEQNLNHDAMYWYRQDPGQGLRLIYYSQIVNDFQKGDIAEGYSVSREKKESFPLTVTSAQKNPTAFYLCASQGGQAEEAFFGQGTRLTVV.

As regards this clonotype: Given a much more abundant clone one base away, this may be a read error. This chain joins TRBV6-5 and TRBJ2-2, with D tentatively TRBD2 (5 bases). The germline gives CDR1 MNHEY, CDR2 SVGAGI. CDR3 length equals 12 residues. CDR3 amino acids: CASSYSPGELIF. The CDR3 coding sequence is TGTGCCAGCAGTTACTCTCCCGGGGAGCTGATTTTT.

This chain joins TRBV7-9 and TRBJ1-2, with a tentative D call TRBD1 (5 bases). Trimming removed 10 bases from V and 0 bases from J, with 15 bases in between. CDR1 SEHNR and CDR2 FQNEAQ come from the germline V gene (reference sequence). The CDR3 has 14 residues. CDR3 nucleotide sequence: TGTGCCAACATTACAGGCCCCACTAACTATGGCTACACCTTC. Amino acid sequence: CANITGPTNYGYTF.

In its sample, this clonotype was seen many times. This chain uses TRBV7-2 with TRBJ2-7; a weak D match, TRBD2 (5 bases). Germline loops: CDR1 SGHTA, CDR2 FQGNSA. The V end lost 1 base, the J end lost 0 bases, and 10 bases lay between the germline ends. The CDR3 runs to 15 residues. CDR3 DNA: TGTGCCAGCAGCTTAGTACGGGGAAGCTCCTACGAGCAGTACTTC. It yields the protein CASSLVRGSSYEQYF.

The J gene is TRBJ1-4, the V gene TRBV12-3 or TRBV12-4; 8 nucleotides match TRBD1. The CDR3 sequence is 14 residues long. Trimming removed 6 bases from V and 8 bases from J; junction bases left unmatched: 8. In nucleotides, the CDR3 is TGTGCCAGCAGCCAAACAGGGGGTTGGGAAAAACTGTTTTTT. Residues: CASSQTGGWEKLFF.